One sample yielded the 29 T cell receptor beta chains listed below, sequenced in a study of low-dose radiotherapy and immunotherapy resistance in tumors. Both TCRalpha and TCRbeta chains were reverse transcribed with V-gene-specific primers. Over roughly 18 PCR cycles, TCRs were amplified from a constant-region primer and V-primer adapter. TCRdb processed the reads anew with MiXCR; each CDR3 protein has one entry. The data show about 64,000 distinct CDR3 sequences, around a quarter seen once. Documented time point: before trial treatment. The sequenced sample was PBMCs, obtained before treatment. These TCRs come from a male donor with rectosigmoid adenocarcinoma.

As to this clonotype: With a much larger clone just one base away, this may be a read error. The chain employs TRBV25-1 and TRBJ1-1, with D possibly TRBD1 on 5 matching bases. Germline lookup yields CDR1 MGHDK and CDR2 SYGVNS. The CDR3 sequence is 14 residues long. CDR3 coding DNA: TGTGCCAGCAGTCCCCGGGGGGGGAACACTGAAGCTTTATTT. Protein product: CASSPRGGNTEALF.

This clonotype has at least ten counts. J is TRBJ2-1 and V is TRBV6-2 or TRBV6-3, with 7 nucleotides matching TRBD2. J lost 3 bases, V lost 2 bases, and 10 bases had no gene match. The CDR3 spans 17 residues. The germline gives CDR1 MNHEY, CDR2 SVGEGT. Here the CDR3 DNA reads TGTGCCAGCAGTTACGGTGCGGGAGCCGATTTCTACAATGAGCAGTTCTTC. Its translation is CASSYGAGADFYNEQFF.

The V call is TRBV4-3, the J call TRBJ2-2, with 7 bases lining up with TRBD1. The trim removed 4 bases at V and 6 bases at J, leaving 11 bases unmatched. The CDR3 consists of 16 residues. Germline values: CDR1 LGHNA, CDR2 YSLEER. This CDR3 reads CASSRLGGTTPGELFF. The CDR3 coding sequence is TGCGCCAGCAGCCGATTAGGGGGCACAACCCCCGGGGAGCTGTTTTTT.

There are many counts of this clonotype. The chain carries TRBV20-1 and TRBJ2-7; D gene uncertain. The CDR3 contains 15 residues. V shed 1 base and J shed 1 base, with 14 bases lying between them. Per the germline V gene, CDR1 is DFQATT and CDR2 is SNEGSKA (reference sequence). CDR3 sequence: CSARAHSPSSYEQYF. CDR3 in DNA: TGCAGTGCTAGAGCCCACAGTCCCTCTTCCTACGAGCAGTACTTC.

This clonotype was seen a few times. CDR3 bases: TGTGCCAGCAGCTTGTCTCTGGACAGGGGCGCACCCCTCCACTTT. It specifies CASSLSLDRGAPLHF. The rearrangement links TRBV5-6 to TRBJ1-6, with 9 bases that match TRBD1. CDR3 length: 15 amino acids. V was pared by 1 base and J by 11 bases, with 7 bases of the junction left unmatched. Germline CDR1 and CDR2: SGHDT and YYEEEE.

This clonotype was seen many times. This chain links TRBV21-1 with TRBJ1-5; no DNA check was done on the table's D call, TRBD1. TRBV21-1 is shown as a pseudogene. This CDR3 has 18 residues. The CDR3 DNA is TGTGCCAGCTTCCCCCCGGGACAGGGGGTTCAGGCAGGTCAGCCCCAGCATTTT. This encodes CASFPPGQGVQAGQPQHF.

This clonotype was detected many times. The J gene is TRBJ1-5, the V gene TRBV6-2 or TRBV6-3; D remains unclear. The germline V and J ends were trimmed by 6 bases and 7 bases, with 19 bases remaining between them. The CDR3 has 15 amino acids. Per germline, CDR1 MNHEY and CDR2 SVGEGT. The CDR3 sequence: CASSHPLRVRQPQHF. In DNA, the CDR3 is TGTGCCAGCAGCCATCCTTTGAGGGTGAGGCAGCCCCAGCATTTT.

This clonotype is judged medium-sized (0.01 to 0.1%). This chain's CDR3 is CSVLSSGSGETQYF. The CDR3 nucleotides are TGCAGCGTTCTGTCTAGCGGGAGTGGGGAGACCCAGTACTTC. V gene TRBV29-1 combines with J gene TRBJ2-5; TRBD2 matches at 10 bases. Looked up from germline, CDR1 is SQVTM and CDR2 is ANQGSEA. The CDR3 is 14 residues long. Unmatched junction bases numbered 8, after V lost 5 bases and J lost 5 bases.

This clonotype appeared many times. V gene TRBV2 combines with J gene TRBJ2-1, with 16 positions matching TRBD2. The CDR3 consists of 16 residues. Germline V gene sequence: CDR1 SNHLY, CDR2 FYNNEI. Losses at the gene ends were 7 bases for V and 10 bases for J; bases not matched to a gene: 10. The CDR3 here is CASNPGLAGGPGEQFF. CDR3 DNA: TGTGCCAGCAACCCGGGACTAGCGGGGGGGCCTGGGGAGCAGTTCTTC.

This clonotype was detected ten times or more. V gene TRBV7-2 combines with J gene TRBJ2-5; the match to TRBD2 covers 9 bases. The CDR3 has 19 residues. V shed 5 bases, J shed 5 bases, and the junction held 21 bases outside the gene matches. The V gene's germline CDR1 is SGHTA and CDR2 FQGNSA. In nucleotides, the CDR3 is TGTGCCAGCAGCGGGTTTGGCGGGAGGGGAGGCCTTTCGGGGGAGACCCAGTACTTC. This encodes CASSGFGGRGGLSGETQYF.

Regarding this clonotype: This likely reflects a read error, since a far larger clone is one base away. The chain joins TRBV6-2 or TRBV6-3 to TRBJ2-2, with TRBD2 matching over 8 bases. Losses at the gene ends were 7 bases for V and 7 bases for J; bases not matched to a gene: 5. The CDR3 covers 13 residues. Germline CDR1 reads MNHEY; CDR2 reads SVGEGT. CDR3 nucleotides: TGTGCCAGCATCCAGCGGGGGAGCGGGGAGCTGTTTTTT. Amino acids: CASIQRGSGELFF.

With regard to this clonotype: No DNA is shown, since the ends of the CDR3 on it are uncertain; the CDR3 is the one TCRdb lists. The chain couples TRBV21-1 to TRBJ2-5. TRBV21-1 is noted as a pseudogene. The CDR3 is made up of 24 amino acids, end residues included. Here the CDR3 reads CASSTNQTSMYLCASSSYQETQYF.

CDR3 amino acids: CASSLAWGAVETQYF. The CDR3 bases are TGTGCCAGCAGCTTAGCGTGGGGGGCCGTGGAGACCCAGTACTTC. The chain recombines TRBV7-2 with TRBJ2-5; the D gene could be TRBD1 or TRBD2 (6 bases each). The CDR3 covers 15 residues. Germline values: CDR1 SGHTA, CDR2 FQGNSA. Trimming took 0 bases from V and 5 from J, leaving 13 bases between them.

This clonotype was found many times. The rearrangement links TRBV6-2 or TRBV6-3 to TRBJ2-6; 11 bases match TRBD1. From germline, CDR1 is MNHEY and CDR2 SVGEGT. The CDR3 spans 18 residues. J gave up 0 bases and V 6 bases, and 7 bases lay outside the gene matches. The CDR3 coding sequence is TGTGCCAGCAGCGGGGGACAGGGGGGACTCTCTGGGGCCAACGTCCTGACTTTC. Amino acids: CASSGGQGGLSGANVLTF.

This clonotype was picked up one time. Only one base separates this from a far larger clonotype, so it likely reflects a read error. The CDR3: CASSYVQGPYEQFF. The CDR3 DNA reads TGTGCCAGCAGTTACGTCCAGGGCCCCTACGAGCAGTTCTTC. J is TRBJ2-1 and V is TRBV6-2 or TRBV6-3, with TRBD1 as a possible D gene (5 bases). The CDR3 totals 14 residues. Germline V CDR1 and CDR2: MNHEY, SVGEGT. Trimming cost V 2 bases and J 10 bases, with 15 bases left between them.

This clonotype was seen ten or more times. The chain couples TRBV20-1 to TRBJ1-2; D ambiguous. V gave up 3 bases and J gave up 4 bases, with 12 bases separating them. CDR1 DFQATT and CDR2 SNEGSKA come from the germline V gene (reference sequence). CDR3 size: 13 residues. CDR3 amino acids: CSASLPSSYGYTF. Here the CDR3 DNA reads TGCAGTGCTAGTTTACCCAGCAGCTATGGCTACACCTTC.

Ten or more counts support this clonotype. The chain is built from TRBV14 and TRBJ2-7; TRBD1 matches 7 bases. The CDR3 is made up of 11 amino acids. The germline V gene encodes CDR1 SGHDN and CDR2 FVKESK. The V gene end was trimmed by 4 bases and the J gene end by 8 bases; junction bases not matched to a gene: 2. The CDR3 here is CASSLGGQQYF. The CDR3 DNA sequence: TGTGCCAGCAGCCTAGGGGGCCAGCAGTACTTC.

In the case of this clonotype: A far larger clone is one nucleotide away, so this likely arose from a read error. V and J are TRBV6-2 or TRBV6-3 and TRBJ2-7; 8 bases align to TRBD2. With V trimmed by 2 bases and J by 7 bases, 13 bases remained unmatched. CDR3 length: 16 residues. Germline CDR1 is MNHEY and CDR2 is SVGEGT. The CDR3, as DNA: TGTGCCAGCAGTTACGGCGGCGGGAGGAGGGTGGATGAGCAGTACTTC. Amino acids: CASSYGGGRRVDEQYF.

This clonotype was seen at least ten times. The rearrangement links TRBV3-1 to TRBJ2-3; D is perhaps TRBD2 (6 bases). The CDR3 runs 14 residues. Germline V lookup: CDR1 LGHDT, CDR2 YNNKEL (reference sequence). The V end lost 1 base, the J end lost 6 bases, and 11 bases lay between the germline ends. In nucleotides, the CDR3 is TGTGCCAGCAGCCAAGCCGGGGCGGGGGATACGCAGTATTTT. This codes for CASSQAGAGDTQYF.

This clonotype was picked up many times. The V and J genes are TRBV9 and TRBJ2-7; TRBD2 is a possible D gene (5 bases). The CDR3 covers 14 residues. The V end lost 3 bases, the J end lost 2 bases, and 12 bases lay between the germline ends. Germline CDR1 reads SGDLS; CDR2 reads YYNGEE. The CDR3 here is CASSERADTYEQYF. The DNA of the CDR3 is TGTGCCAGCAGCGAGAGGGCAGATACCTACGAGCAGTACTTC. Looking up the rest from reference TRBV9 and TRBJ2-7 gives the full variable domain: DSGVTQTPKHLITATGQRVTLRCSPRSGDLSVYWYQQSLDQGLQFLIQYYNGEERAKGNILERFSAQQFPDLHSELNLSSLELGDSALYFCASSERADTYEQYFGPGTRLTVT.

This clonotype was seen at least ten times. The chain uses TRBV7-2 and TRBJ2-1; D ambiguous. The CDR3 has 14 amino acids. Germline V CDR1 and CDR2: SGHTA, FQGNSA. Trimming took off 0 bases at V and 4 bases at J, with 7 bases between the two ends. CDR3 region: CASSLAVEYNEQFF. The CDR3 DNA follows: TGTGCCAGCAGCTTAGCTGTGGAGTACAATGAGCAGTTCTTC.

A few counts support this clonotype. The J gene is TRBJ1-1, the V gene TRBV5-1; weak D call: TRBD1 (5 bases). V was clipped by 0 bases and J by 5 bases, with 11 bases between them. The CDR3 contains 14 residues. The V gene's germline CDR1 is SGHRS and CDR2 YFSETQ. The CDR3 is CASSLEKGTTEAFF. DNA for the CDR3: TGCGCCAGCAGCTTGGAGAAGGGGACGACTGAAGCTTTCTTT.

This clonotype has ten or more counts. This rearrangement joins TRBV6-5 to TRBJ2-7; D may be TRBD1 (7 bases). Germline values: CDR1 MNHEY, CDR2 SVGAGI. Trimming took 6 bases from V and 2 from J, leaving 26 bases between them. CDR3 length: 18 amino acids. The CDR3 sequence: CASRIAGQPLSGAYEQYF. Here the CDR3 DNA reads TGTGCCAGCAGGATCGCGGGACAGCCTCTTTCCGGGGCCTACGAGCAGTACTTC.

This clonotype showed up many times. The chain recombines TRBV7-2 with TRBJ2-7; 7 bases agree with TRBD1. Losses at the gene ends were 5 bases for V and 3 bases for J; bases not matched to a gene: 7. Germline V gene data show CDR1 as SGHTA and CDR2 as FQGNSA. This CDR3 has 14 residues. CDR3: CASSLERQGYEQYF. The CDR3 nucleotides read TGTGCCAGCAGCCTAGAAAGACAGGGCTACGAGCAGTACTTC.

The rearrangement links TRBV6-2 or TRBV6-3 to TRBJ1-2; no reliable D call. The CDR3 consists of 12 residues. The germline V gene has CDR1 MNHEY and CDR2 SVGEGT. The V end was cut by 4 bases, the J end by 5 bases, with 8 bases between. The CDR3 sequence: CASSFSGYGYTF. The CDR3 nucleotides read TGTGCCAGCAGTTTCTCCGGGTATGGCTACACCTTC.

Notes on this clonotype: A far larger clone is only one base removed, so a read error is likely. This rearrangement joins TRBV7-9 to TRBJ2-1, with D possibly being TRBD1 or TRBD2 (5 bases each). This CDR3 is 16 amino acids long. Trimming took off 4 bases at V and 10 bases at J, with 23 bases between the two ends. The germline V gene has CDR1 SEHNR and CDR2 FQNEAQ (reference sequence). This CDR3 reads CASSSATGTEIYEQFF. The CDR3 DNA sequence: TGTGCCAGCAGCTCCGCGACCGGGACGGAGATCTACGAGCAGTTCTTC.

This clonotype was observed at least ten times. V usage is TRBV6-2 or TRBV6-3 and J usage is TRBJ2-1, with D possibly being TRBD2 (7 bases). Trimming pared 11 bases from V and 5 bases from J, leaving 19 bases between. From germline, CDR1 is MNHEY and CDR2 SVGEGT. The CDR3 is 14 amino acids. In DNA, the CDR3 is TGTGCCTCCAGGGGAACTAGCGCCCACAATGAGCAGTTCTTC. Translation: CASRGTSAHNEQFF.

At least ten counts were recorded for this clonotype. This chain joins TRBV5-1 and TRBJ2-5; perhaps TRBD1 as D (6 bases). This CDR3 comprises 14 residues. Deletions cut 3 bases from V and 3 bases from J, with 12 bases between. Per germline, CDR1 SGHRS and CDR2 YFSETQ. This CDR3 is CASSYGDTEETQYF. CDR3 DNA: TGCGCCAGCAGCTACGGGGACACCGAAGAGACCCAGTACTTC.

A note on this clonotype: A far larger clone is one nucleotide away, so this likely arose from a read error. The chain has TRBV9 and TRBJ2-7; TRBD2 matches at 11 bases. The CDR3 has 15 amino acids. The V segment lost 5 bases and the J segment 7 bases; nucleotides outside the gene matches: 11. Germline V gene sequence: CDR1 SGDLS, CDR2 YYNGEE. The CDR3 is CASRKGTSGSNEQYF. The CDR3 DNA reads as TGTGCCAGCAGAAAAGGGACTAGCGGATCTAATGAGCAGTACTTC.